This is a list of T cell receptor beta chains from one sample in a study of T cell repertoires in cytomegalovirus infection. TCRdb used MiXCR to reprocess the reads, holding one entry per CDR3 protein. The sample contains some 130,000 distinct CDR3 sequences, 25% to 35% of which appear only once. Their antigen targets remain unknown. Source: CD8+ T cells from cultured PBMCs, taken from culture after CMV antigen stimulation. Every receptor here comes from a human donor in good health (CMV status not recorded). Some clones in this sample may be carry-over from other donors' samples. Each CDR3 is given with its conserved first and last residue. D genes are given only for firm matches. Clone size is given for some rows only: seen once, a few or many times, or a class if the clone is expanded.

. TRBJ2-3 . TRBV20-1 TGCAGTGCTAGAGAGGTGGATACGCAGTATTTT CSAREVDTQYF
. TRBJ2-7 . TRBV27 TGTGCCAGCAGTTTACCTTCCCACGAGCAGTACTTC CASSLPSHEQYF
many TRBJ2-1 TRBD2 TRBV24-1 TGTGCCACCAGTGATCCAACTAGCGGGTGGGTTGGCAATGAGCAGTTCTTC CATSDPTSGWVGNEQFF
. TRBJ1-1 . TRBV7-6 TGTGCCAGCAGCTCCCCAAACAGGGCGAACACTGAAGCTTTCTTT CASSSPNRANTEAFF
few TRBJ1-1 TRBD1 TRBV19 TGTGCCAGTAGTCACCCCGCAGGGGGTCGAGTTGAAGCTTTCTTT CASSHPAGGRVEAFF
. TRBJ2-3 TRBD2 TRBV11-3 TGTGCCAGCAGCCCCGGGGGGGCCGAGGTGGCAGATACGCAGTATTTT CASSPGGAEVADTQYF
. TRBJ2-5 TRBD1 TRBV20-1 TGCAGTGCTAGATCTTACAGGGGGTTCCAAGAGACCCAGTACTTC CSARSYRGFQETQYF
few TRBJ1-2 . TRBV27 TGTGCCAGCAGTTTTGGGGGGGTAGGGGCCTATGGCTACACCTTC CASSFGGVGAYGYTF
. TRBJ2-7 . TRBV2 TGTGCCAGCGTAATTCCGGAGCTCTACGAGCAGTACTTC CASVIPELYEQYF
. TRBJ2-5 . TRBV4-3 TGCGCCAGCAGCCAAGATAACACCTTACAAGAGACCCAGTACTTC CASSQDNTLQETQYF
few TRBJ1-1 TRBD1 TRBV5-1 TGCGCCAGCAGCTTGGGGGACAGATTCATGAACACTGAAGCTTTCTTT CASSLGDRFMNTEAFF
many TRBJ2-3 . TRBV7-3 TGTGCCAGCAGCCCCGGAATAGGGGGAAGGACAGATACGCAGTATTTT CASSPGIGGRTDTQYF
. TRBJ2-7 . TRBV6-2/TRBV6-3 TGTGCCAGCAGTTATTGGTACGAGCAGTACTTC CASSYWYEQYF
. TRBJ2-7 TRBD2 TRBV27 TGTGCCAGCAGCACTACTAGCGGGAACGAGCAGTACTTC CASSTTSGNEQYF
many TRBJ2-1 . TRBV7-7 TGTGCCAGCAGCCCGGGATCTCGACTAGCAGGGGCCTACAATGAGCAGTTCTTC CASSPGSRLAGAYNEQFF
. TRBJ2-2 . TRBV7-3 TGTGCCAGCAGCCCGACATACTCGAACACCGGGGAGCTGTTTTTT CASSPTYSNTGELFF
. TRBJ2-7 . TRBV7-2 TGTGCCAGCAGCCCAAGGGGGGCCTACGAGCAGTACTTC CASSPRGAYEQYF
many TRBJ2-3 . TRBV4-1 TGCGCCAGCAGCCGAGACCGGGGGGCCTCAGATACGCAGTATTTT CASSRDRGASDTQYF
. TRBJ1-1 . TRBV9 TGTGCCAGCAGCGTAGTCGGGGGCGCGTCTGAAGCTTTCTTT CASSVVGGASEAFF
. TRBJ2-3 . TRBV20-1 TGCAGTGCTAGAGAGATGGTGACGTTGAGCACAGATACGCAGTATTTT CSAREMVTLSTDTQYF
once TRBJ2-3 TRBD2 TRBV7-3 TGTGCCAGCAGCCGGACTAGAACGGGCACAGATACGCGGTATTTT CASSRTRTGTDTRYF
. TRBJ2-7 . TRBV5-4 TGTGCCAGCAGCCCTAACCCTGAGAACGAGCAGTACTTC CASSPNPENEQYF
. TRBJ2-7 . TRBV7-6 TGTGCCAGCAGCTTAAGACGAGGTTCGTGGGAGCAGTACTTC CASSLRRGSWEQYF
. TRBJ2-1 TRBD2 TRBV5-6 TGTGCCAGCAGCTCCCCCATCGGGGGGACTTACAATGAGCAGTTCTTC CASSSPIGGTYNEQFF
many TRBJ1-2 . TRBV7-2 TGTGCCAGCAGCCGCGGGCAGGGGCCAGGCTATGGCTACACCTTC CASSRGQGPGYGYTF
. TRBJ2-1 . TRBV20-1 TGCAGTGCTAGATCGAGGATATTCAATGAGCAGTTCTTC CSARSRIFNEQFF
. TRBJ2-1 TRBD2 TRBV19 TGTGCCAGTAGTATGGGACTAGCGAATAATGAGCAGTTCTTC CASSMGLANNEQFF
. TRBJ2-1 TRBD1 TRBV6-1 TGTGCCAGCAGTACTGGGACAGTAAACCTCTACAATGAGCAGTTCTTC CASSTGTVNLYNEQFF
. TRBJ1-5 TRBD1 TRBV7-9 TGTGCCAGCAGCTTAACACAGGGGGATCAGCCCCAGCATTTT CASSLTQGDQPQHF
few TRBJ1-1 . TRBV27 TGTGCCAGCAGCCTCCTCCCTCTGGGGACTGAAGCTTTCTTT CASSLLPLGTEAFF
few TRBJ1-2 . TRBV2 TGTGCCAGCAGTGGACGGCCAGACTATGGCTACACCTTC CASSGRPDYGYTF
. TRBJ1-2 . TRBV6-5 TGTGCCAGCAGTTCGGACAGAACCTATGGCTACACCTTC CASSSDRTYGYTF
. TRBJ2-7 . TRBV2 TGTGCCATCTCGGGGGTTAACTACGAGCAGTACTTC CAISGVNYEQYF
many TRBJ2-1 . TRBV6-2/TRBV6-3 TGTGCCAGCAGTTACTCGATGAGGGACTCCCGGGCGGGCTCCTACAATGAGCAGTTCTTC CASSYSMRDSRAGSYNEQFF
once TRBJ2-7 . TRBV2 TGTGCCAGCAGTGGGGGACTTCAGTACTTC CASSGGLQYF
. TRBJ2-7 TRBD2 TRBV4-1 TGCGCCAGCAGCCAAATTATAGCGGGGGCCTACGAGCAGTACTTC CASSQIIAGAYEQYF
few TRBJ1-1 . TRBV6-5 TGTGCCAGCAGTTACGGCATTGAAGCTTTCTTT CASSYGIEAFF